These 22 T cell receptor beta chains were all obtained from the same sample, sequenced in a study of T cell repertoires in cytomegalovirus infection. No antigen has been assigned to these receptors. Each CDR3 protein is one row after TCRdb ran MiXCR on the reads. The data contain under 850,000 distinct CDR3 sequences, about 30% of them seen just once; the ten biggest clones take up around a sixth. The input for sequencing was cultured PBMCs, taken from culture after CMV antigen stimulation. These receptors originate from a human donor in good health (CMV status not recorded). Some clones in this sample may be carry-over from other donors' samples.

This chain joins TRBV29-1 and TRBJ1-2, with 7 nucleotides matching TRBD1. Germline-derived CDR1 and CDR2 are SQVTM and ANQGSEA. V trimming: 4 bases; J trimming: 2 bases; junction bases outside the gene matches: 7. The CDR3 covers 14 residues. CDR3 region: CSVAGGQWNYGYTF. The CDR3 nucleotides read TGCAGCGTTGCGGGGGGACAGTGGAACTATGGCTACACCTTC.

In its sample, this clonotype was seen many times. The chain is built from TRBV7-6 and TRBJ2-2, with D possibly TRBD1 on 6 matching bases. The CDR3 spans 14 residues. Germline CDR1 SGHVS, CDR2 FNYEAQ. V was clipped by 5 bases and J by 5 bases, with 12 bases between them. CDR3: CASSIGQSTGELFF. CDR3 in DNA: TGTGCCAGCAGCATTGGACAGAGTACCGGGGAGCTGTTTTTT.

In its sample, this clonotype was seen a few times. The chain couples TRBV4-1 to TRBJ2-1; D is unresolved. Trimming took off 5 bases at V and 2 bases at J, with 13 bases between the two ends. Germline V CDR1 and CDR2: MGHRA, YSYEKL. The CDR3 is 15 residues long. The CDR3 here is CASSYDIPPYNEQFF. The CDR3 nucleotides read TGCGCCAGCAGCTACGACATCCCACCCTACAATGAGCAGTTCTTC.

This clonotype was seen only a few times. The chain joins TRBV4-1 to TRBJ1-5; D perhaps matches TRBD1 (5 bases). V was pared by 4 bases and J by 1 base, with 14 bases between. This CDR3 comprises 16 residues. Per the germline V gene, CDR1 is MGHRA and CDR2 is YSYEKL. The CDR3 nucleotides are TGCGCCAGCAGCCGGACACCCGAACCCAGCAATCAGCCCCAGCATTTT. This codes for CASSRTPEPSNQPQHF.

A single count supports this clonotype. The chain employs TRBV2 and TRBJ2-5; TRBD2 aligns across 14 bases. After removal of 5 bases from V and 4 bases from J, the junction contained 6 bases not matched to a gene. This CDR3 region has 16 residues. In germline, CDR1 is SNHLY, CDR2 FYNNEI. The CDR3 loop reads CASSWGTSGSGETQYF. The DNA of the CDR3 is TGTGCCAGCAGTTGGGGGACTAGCGGGAGTGGAGAGACCCAGTACTTC.

As DNA, the CDR3 is TGCAGTGCTTGGGTTATACAGGGCTCGTCCCTCCACTTT. Encoded protein: CSAWVIQGSSLHF. V is TRBV20-1 and J is TRBJ1-6; a weak D match, TRBD1 (6 bases). The V and J ends lost 5 bases and 14 bases respectively, with 19 bases between them. CDR3 length equals 13 residues. From germline, CDR1 is DFQATT and CDR2 SNEGSKA (reference sequence).

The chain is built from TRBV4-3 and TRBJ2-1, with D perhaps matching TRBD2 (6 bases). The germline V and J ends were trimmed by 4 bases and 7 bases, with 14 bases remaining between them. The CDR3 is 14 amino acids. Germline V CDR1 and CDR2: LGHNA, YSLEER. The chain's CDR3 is CASSRVAAVNEQFF. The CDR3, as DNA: TGCGCCAGCAGCCGGGTAGCGGCGGTGAATGAGCAGTTCTTC.

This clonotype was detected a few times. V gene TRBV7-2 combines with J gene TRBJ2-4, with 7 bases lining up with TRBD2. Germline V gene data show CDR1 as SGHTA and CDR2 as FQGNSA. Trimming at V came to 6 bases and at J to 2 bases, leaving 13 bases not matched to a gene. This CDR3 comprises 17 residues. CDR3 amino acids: CASSSWGEGLTKNIQYF. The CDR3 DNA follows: TGTGCCAGCAGTTCCTGGGGGGAGGGCCTGACCAAAAACATTCAGTACTTC.

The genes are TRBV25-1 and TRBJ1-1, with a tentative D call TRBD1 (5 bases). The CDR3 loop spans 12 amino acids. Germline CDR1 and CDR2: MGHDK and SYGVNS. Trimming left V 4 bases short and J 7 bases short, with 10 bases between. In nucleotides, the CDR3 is TGTGCCAGCAGTGCCCCGGGACTTGAAGCTTTCTTT. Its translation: CASSAPGLEAFF.

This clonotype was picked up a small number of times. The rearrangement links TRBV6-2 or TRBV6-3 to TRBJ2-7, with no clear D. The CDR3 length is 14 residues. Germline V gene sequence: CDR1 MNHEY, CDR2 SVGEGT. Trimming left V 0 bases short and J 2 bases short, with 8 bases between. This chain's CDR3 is CASSYSGRTYEQYF. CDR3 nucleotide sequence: TGTGCCAGCAGTTACTCAGGCAGGACCTACGAGCAGTACTTC.

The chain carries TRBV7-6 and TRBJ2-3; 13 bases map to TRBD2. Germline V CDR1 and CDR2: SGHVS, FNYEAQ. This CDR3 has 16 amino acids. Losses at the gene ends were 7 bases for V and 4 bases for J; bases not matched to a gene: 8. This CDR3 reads CASNKLAGGDADTQYF. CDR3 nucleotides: TGTGCCAGCAACAAACTAGCGGGAGGGGACGCAGATACGCAGTATTTT.

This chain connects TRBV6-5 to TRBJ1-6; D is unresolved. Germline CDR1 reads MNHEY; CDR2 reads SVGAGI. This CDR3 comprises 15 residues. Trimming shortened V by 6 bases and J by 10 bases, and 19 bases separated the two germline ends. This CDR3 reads CASSRDGPAGSPLHF. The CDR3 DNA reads TGTGCCAGCAGCCGCGACGGCCCCGCGGGCTCACCCCTCCACTTT.

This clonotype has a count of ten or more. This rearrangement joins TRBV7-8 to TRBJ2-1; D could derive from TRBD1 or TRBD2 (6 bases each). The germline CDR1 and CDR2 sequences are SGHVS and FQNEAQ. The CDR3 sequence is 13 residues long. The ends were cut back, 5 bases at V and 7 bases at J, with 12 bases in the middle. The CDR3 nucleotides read TGTGCCAGCAGCCCCGGGGGCGGGAATGAGCAGTTCTTC. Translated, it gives CASSPGGGNEQFF. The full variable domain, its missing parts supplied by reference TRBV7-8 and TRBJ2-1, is GAGVSQSPRYKVAKRGQDVALRCDPISGHVSLFWYQQALGQGPEFLTYFQNEAQLDKSGLPSDRFFAERPEGSVSTLKIQRTQQEDSAVYLCASSPGGGNEQFFGPGTRLTVL.

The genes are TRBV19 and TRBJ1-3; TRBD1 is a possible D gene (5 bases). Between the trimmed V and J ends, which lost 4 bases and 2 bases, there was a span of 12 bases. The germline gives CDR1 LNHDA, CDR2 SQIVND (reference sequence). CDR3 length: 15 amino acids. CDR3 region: CASSSLGTPGNTIYF. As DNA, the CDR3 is TGTGCCAGTAGTAGCCTCGGGACGCCTGGAAACACCATATATTTT.

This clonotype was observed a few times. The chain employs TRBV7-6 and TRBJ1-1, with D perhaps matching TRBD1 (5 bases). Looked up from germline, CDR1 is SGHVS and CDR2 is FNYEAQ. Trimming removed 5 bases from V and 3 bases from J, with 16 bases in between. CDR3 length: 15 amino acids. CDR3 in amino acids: CASSILQGKDTEAFF. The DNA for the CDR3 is TGTGCCAGCAGCATACTTCAGGGAAAGGACACTGAAGCTTTCTTT.

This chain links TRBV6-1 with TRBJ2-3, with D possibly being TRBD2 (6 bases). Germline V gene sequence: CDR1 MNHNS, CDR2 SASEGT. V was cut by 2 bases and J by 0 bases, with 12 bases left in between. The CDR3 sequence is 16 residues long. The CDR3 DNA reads TGTGCCAGCAGTGAAAGGAAGCGGGCTAGCACAGATACGCAGTATTTT. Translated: CASSERKRASTDTQYF.

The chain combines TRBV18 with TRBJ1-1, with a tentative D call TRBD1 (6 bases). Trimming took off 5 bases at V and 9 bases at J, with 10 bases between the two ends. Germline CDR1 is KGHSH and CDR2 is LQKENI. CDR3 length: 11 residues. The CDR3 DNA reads TGTGCCAGCTCATCACAGGGAAAAGCTTTCTTT. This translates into CASSSQGKAFF.

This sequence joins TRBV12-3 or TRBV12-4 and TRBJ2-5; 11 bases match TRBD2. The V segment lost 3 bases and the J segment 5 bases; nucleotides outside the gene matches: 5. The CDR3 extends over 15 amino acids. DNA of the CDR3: TGTGCCAGCAGTTTCCTAGCGGGGGGCGGGGAGACCCAGTACTTC. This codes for CASSFLAGGGETQYF.

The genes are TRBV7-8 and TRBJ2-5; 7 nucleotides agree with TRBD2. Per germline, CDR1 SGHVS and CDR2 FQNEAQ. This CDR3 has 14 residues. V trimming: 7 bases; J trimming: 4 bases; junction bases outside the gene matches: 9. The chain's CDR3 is CASTQLAAGETQYF. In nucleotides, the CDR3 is TGTGCCAGCACTCAGCTAGCGGCGGGAGAGACCCAGTACTTC.

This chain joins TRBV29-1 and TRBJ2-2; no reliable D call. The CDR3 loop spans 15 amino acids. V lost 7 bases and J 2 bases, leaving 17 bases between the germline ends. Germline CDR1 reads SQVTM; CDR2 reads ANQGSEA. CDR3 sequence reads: CSARKGGPNTGELFF. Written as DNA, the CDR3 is TGCAGCGCTCGGAAGGGTGGACCAAACACCGGGGAGCTGTTTTTT.

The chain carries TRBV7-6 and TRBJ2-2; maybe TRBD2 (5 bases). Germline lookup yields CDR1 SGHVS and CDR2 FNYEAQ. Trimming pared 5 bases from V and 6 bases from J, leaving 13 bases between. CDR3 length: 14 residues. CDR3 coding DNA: TGTGCCAGCAGCCCTACTATGGAGGCCGGGGAGCTGTTTTTT. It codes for CASSPTMEAGELFF.

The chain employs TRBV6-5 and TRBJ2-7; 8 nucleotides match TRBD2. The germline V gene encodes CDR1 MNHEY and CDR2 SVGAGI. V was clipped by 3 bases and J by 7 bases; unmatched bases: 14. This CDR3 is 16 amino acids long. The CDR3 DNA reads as TGTGCCAGCAGTTATGACCCTAGCGGGCCCCCTTCTGAGCAGTACTTC. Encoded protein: CASSYDPSGPPSEQYF.